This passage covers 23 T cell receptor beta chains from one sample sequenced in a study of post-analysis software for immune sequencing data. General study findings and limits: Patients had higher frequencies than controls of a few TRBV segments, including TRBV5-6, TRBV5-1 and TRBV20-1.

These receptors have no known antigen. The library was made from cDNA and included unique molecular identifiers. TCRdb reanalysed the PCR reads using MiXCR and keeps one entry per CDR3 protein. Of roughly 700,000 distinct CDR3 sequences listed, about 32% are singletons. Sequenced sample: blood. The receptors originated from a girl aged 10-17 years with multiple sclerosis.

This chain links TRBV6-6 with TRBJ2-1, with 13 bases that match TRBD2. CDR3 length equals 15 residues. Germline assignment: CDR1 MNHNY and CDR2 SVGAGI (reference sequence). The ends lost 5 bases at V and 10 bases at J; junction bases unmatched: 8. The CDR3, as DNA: TGTGCCAGCAGTATAGGACTAGCGGGAGCCCGCGAGCAGTTCTTC. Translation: CASSIGLAGAREQFF.

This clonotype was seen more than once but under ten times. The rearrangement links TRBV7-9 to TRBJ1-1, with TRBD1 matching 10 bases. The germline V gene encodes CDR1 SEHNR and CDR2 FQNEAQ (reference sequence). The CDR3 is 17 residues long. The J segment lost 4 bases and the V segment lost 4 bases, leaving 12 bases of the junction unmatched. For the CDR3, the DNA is TGTGCCAGCAGCTCGACTAGACAGGGGGCGCGGGGCACTGAAGCTTTCTTT. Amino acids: CASSSTRQGARGTEAFF.

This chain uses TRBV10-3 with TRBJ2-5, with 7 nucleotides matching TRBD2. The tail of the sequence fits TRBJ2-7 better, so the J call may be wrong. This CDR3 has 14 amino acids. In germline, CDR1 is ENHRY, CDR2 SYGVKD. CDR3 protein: CAINPSGQRYEQYF. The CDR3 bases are TGTGCCATCAACCCTAGCGGTCAAAGGTACGAGCAGTACTTC.

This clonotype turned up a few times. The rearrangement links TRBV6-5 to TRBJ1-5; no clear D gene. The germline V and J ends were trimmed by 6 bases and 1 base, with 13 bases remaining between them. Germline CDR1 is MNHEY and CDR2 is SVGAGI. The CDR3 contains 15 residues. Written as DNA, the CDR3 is TGTGCCAGCAGACCCAGACGAACGAGCAATCAGCCCCAGCATTTT. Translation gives CASRPRRTSNQPQHF.

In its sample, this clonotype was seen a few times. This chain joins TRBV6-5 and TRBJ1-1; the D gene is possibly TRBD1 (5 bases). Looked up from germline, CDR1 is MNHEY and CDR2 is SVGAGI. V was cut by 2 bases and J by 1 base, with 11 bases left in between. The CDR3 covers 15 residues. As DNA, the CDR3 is TGTGCCAGCAGTTACCCGGGACGATCGAACACTGAAGCTTTCTTT. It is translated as CASSYPGRSNTEAFF.

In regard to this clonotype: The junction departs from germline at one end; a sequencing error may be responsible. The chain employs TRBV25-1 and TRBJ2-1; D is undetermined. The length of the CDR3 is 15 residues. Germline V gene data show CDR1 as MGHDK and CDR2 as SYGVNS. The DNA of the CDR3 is TGTGCCAGCAGTGTGAGGACGGGCTCCCACAATGAGCAGTTCTTC. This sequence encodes CASSVRTGSHNEQFF.

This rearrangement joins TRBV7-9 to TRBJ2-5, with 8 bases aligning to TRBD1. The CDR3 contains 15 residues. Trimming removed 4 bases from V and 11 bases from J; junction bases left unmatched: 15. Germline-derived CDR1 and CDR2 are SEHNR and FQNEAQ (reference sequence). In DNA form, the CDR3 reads TGTGCCAGCAGCTCCTGGGTCCCAGGGGGCAATGAGCAGTACTTC. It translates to CASSSWVPGGNEQYF.

CDR3 in DNA: TGCAGTGCCCCGACAGGGGGTGAAAACACTGAAGCTTTCTTT. Protein sequence: CSAPTGGENTEAFF. The rearrangement joins TRBV20-1 to TRBJ1-1; TRBD1 aligns across 9 bases. Germline trimming cut 6 bases from V and 2 bases from J; bases unmatched to any gene: 7. Germline V CDR1 and CDR2: DFQATT, SNEGSKA (reference sequence). The CDR3 sequence is 14 residues long.

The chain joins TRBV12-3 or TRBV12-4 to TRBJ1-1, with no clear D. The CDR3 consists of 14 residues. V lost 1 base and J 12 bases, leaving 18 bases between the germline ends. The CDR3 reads CASSLEPGWMGTFF. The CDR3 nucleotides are TGTGCCAGCAGTTTAGAACCGGGATGGATGGGAACTTTCTTT.

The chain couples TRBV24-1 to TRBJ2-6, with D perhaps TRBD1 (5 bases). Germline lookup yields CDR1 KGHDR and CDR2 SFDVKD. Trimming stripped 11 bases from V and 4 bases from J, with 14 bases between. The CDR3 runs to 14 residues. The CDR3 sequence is CAIRDPRGANVLTF. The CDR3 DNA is TGTGCCATCAGGGATCCTAGGGGGGCCAACGTCCTGACTTTC.

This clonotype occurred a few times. Written as DNA, the CDR3 is TGCAGTGCTCCAACTCAACCGGAGTACCAAGAGACCCAGTACTTC. This translates into CSAPTQPEYQETQYF. The V call is TRBV20-1, the J call TRBJ2-5; no firm D call. CDR3 length: 15 residues. V gave up 5 bases and J gave up 0 bases, with 16 bases separating them. The germline V gene has CDR1 DFQATT and CDR2 SNEGSKA (reference sequence).

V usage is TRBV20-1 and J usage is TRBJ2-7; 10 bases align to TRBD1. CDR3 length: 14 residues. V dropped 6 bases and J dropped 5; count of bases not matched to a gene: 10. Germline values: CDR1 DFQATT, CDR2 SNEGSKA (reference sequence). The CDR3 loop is CSATAGQGFHEQYF. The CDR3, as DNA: TGCAGTGCAACTGCGGGACAGGGGTTCCACGAGCAGTACTTC.

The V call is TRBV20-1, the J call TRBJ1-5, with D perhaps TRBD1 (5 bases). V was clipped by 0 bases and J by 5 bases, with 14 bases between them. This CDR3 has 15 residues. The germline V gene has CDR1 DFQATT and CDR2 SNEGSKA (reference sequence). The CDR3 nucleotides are TGCAGTGCTAGAGAGACCCTCAGAGGGGATCAGCCCCAGCATTTT. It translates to CSARETLRGDQPQHF.

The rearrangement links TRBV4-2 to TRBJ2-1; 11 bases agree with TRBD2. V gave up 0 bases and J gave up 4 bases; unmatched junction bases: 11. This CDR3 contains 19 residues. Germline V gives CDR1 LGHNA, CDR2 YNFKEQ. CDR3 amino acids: CASSQDFGELAGVYNEQFF. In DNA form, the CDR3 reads TGTGCCAGCAGCCAAGATTTTGGGGAACTAGCGGGGGTTTACAATGAGCAGTTCTTC.

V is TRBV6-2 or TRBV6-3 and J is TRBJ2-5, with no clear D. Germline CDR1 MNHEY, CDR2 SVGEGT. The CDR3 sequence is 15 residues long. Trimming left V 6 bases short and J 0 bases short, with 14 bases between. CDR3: CASSRIVMYQETQYF. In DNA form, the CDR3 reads TGTGCCAGCAGCCGCATCGTAATGTACCAAGAGACCCAGTACTTC.

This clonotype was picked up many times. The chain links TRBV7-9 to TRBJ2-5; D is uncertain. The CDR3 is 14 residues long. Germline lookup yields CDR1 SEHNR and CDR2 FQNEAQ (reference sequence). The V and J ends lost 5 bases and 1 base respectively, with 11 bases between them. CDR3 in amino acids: CASSPLLVQETQYF. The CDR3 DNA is TGTGCCAGCAGCCCCCTGCTAGTCCAAGAGACCCAGTACTTC.

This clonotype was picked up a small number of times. Here the CDR3 reads CSAGGQGSGYNEQFF. For the CDR3, the DNA is TGCAGCGCGGGGGGACAGGGAAGTGGCTACAATGAGCAGTTCTTC. The chain recombines TRBV29-1 with TRBJ2-1; 9 bases map to TRBD1. The V gene end was trimmed by 7 bases and the J gene end by 3 bases; junction bases not matched to a gene: 10. Per germline, CDR1 SQVTM and CDR2 ANQGSEA. The CDR3 has 15 residues.

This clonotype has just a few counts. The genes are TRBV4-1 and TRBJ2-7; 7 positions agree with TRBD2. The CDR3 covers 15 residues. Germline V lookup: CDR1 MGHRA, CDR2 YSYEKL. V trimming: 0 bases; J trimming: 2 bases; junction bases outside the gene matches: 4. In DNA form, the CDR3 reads TGCGCCAGCAGCCAAGATTCAGCGGGGACCTACGAGCAGTACTTC. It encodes CASSQDSAGTYEQYF.

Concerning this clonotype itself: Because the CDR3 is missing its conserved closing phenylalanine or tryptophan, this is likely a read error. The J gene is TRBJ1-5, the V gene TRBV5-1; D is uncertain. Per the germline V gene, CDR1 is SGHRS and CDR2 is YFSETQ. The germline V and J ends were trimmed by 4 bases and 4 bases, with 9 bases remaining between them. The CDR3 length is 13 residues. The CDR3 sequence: CASSPGFNQPQHC. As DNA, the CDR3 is TGCGCCAGCAGCCCGGGGTTTAATCAGCCCCAGCATTGT.

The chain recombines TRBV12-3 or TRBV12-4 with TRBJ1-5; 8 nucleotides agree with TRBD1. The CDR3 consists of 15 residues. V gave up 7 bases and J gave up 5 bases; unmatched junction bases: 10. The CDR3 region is CASNARGRGHQPQHF. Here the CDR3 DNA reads TGTGCCAGCAACGCCCGCGGCAGGGGGCATCAGCCCCAGCATTTT.

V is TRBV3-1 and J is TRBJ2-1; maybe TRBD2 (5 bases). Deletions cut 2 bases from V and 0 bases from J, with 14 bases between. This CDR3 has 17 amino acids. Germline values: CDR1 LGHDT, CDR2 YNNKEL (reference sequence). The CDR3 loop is CASSQRTGTSSYNEQFF. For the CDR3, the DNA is TGTGCCAGCAGCCAAAGGACTGGAACGAGCTCCTACAATGAGCAGTTCTTC.

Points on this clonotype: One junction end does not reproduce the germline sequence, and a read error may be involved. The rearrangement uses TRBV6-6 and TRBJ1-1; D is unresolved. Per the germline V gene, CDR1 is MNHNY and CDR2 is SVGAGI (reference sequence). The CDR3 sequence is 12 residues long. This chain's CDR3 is CTSSYGNTEAFF. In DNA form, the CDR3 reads TGTACCAGCAGTTACGGCAACACTGAAGCTTTCTTT.

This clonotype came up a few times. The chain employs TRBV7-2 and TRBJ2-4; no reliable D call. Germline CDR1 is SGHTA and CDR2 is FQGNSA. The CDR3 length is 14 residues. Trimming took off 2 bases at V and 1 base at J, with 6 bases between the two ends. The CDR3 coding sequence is TGTGCCAGCAGCTTACAACCGGCCAAAAACATTCAGTACTTC. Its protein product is CASSLQPAKNIQYF.